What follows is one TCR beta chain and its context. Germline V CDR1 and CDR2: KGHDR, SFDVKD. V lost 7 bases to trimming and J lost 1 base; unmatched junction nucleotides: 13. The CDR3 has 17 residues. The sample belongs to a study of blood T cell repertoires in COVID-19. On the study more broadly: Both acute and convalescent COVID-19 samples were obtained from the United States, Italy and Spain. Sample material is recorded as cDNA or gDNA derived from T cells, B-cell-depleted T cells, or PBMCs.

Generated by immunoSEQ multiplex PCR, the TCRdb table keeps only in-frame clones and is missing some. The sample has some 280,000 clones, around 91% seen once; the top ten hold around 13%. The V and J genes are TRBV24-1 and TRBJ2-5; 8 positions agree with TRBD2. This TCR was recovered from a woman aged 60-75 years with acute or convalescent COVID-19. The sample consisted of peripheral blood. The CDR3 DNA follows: TGTGCCACCAGCTCCACCCGGGGGGGAAAGGGCCAAGAGACCCAGTACTTC. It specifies CATSSTRGGKGQETQYF.